A single sample is the source of the 23 T cell receptor beta chains below, sequenced in a study of blood T cell repertoires in COVID-19. Clones were read by immunoSEQ multiplex PCR, and TCRdb kept only the in-frame ones, dropping some. The sample yields 100,000 to 150,000 clones, around 82% seen once. Sequenced input: peripheral blood. The source is a human donor in a cohort sampled during active COVID-19.

The CDR3 region has the DNA TGTGCCAGCAGCCAATCGCATTCAGGGGCCGATCAGCCCCAGCATTTT. Amino acid sequence: CASSQSHSGADQPQHF. The chain couples TRBV16 to TRBJ1-5, with D maybe TRBD1 (6 bases). From germline, CDR1 is KGHSY and CDR2 FQNENV. Trimming pared 0 bases from V and 5 bases from J, leaving 14 bases between. This CDR3 contains 16 residues.

The chain links TRBV4-3 to TRBJ2-6, with D uncertain. There are 16 residues in the CDR3. Germline CDR1 and CDR2: LGHNA and YSLEER. V lost 3 bases to trimming and J lost 0 bases, with 9 bases between them. The CDR3 DNA reads as TGCGCCAGCAGCCAGGCATACAGCTCTGGGGCCAACGTCCTGACTTTC. Its protein product is CASSQAYSSGANVLTF.

Concerning this clone: Other DNA sequences from this sample encode an identical CDR3 as well. The genes are TRBV4-1 and TRBJ2-1; 8 positions agree with TRBD2. The V segment lost 2 bases and the J segment 4 bases; nucleotides outside the gene matches: 4. There are 15 residues in the CDR3. Germline V gene sequence: CDR1 MGHRA, CDR2 YSYEKL. As DNA, the CDR3 is TGCGCCAGCAGCCAACCCCGGGGGGGATACAATGAGCAGTTCTTC. It specifies CASSQPRGGYNEQFF.

CDR3 residues: CASSTAWTGTADTQYF. The CDR3 DNA sequence: TGTGCCAGCAGTACAGCCTGGACAGGGACCGCAGATACGCAGTATTTT. The gene calls are TRBV6-2 or TRBV6-3 and TRBJ2-3; TRBD1 agrees at 8 bases. The germline V gene has CDR1 MNHEY and CDR2 SVGEGT. The J segment lost 4 bases and the V segment lost 5 bases, leaving 11 bases of the junction unmatched. This CDR3 region has 16 residues.

In DNA, the CDR3 is TGTGCCAGCAGTGAAGGGGGGACTAGCGTCGAGACCCAGTACTTC. Protein: CASSEGGTSVETQYF. The chain joins TRBV2 to TRBJ2-5; 10 bases agree with TRBD2. The CDR3 spans 15 residues. V gave up 1 base and J gave up 5 bases; unmatched junction bases: 4. Germline lookup yields CDR1 SNHLY and CDR2 FYNNEI.

The genes are TRBV19 and TRBJ2-4; 9 bases agree with TRBD1. This CDR3 comprises 15 residues. CDR1 LNHDA and CDR2 SQIVND come from the germline V gene (reference sequence). Trimming took 1 base from V and 5 from J; bases not matched to a gene: 3. The CDR3 region is CASSIVGQGQNIQYF. CDR3 DNA: TGTGCCAGTAGTATAGTGGGACAGGGTCAAAACATTCAGTACTTC. Full variable domain (remainder filled in from reference TRBV19 and TRBJ2-4): DGGITQSPKYLFRKEGQNVTLSCEQNLNHDAMYWYRQDPGQGLRLIYYSQIVNDFQKGDIAEGYSVSREKKESFPLTVTSAQKNPTAFYLCASSIVGQGQNIQYFGAGTRLSVL.

This chain uses TRBV2 with TRBJ1-5, with a weak D call TRBD1 (6 bases). From germline, CDR1 is SNHLY and CDR2 FYNNEI. V gave up 4 bases and J gave up 2 bases, with 9 bases separating them. The CDR3 is 14 amino acids. CDR3 sequence (DNA): TGTGCCAGCAGTGCGGACAGCGGCAATCAGCCCCAGCATTTT. The encoded protein is CASSADSGNQPQHF.

This chain joins TRBV6-6 and TRBJ1-5, with D tentatively TRBD1 (5 bases). This CDR3 is built from 14 residues. The ends were cut back, 2 bases at V and 3 bases at J, with 8 bases in the middle. From germline, CDR1 is MNHNY and CDR2 SVGAGI (reference sequence). The CDR3 here is CASSYAGPNQPQHF. The DNA for the CDR3 is TGTGCCAGCAGTTACGCAGGGCCCAATCAGCCCCAGCATTTT.

V usage is TRBV4-1 and J usage is TRBJ2-1; 7 positions agree with TRBD2. This CDR3 contains 18 residues. CDR1 MGHRA and CDR2 YSYEKL come from the germline V gene. With V trimmed by 0 bases and J by 0 bases, 8 bases remained unmatched. This chain's CDR3 is CASSQDRTSASSYNEQFF. CDR3 nucleotides: TGCGCCAGCAGCCAAGATAGAACTAGCGCCAGCTCCTACAATGAGCAGTTCTTC.

The chain joins TRBV18 to TRBJ2-7, with 11 bases aligning to TRBD2. Germline V gene lookup returns CDR1 KGHSH and CDR2 LQKENI. This CDR3 region has 15 residues. V was clipped by 3 bases and J by 10 bases; unmatched bases: 11. CDR3 loop: CASSPTLAGAPHQYF. Here the CDR3 DNA reads TGTGCCAGCTCACCGACACTAGCGGGGGCCCCGCACCAGTACTTC.

The chain joins TRBV6-1 to TRBJ2-7; 8 positions agree with TRBD1. Germline trimming cut 3 bases from V and 2 bases from J; bases unmatched to any gene: 9. This CDR3 comprises 16 residues. CDR1 and CDR2 from the germline V gene are MNHNS and SASEGT. CDR3 sequence reads: CASSDGGQAVAYEQYF. For the CDR3, the DNA is TGTGCCAGCAGTGATGGGGGACAGGCCGTCGCCTACGAGCAGTACTTC.

The chain employs TRBV5-1 and TRBJ2-5; 10 positions agree with TRBD1. V shed 3 bases, J shed 4 bases, and the junction held 9 bases outside the gene matches. This CDR3 comprises 16 residues. Germline CDR1 SGHRS, CDR2 YFSETQ. The CDR3 spells CASSSSGQGSGETQYF. In DNA, the CDR3 is TGCGCCAGCAGCTCATCGGGACAGGGGTCGGGAGAGACCCAGTACTTC. Complete variable domain (other parts from reference TRBV5-1 and TRBJ2-5): KAGVTQTPRYLIKTRGQQVTLSCSPISGHRSVSWYQQTPGQGLQFLFEYFSETQRNKGNFPGRFSGRQFSNSRSEMNVSTLELGDSALYLCASSSSGQGSGETQYFGPGTRLLVL.

V and J are TRBV27 and TRBJ2-3; a weak D match, TRBD1 (6 bases). Per germline, CDR1 MNHEY and CDR2 SMNVEV (reference sequence). V was pared by 10 bases and J by 2 bases, with 16 bases between. The CDR3 runs to 14 residues. CDR3 in amino acids: CATQRQGYTDTQYF. The CDR3 DNA reads as TGTGCCACCCAACGCCAGGGGTACACAGATACGCAGTATTTT.

This chain links TRBV7-9 with TRBJ2-1, with 7 nucleotides matching TRBD2. The CDR3 has 17 residues. The germline gives CDR1 SEHNR, CDR2 FQNEAQ (reference sequence). The junction had 15 bases not matched to a gene; V was cut back by 2 bases and J by 8 bases. The CDR3 loop is CASSLTLGLGWGDEQFF. For the CDR3, the DNA is TGTGCCAGCAGCTTAACCCTTGGACTAGGGTGGGGGGATGAGCAGTTCTTC.

The chain joins TRBV9 to TRBJ1-3; D may be TRBD1 (6 bases). The ends were cut back, 1 base at V and 4 bases at J, with 12 bases in the middle. Germline V CDR1 and CDR2: SGDLS, YYNGEE. The CDR3 runs 15 residues. CDR3 bases: TGTGCCAGCAGCGTAAACGGACAGAGCGGAAACACCATATATTTT. Protein sequence: CASSVNGQSGNTIYF.

The chain is built from TRBV6-1 and TRBJ2-1, with 8 bases aligning to TRBD2. CDR3 length: 19 amino acids. The V gene end was trimmed by 0 bases and the J gene end by 0 bases; junction bases not matched to a gene: 10. Germline V gene lookup returns CDR1 MNHNS and CDR2 SASEGT. In DNA form, the CDR3 reads TGTGCCAGCAGTGAAGCGCCAGCGGGGGCTTCGAGCTCCTACAATGAGCAGTTCTTC. Its translation: CASSEAPAGASSSYNEQFF.

V and J are TRBV7-8 and TRBJ2-5; no clear D gene. Germline values: CDR1 SGHVS, CDR2 FQNEAQ. V lost 5 bases to trimming and J lost 5 bases, with 18 bases between them. The CDR3 length is 15 residues. CDR3 loop: CASSPQTGLYETQYF. The CDR3 DNA reads TGTGCCAGCAGCCCCCAGACTGGTCTGTATGAGACCCAGTACTTC. The full variable domain, with the rest looked up from reference TRBV7-8 and TRBJ2-5, is GAGVSQSPRYKVAKRGQDVALRCDPISGHVSLFWYQQALGQGPEFLTYFQNEAQLDKSGLPSDRFFAERPEGSVSTLKIQRTQQEDSAVYLCASSPQTGLYETQYFGPGTRLLVL.

V usage is TRBV3-1 (or the pseudogene TRBV3-2) and J usage is TRBJ2-1, with D perhaps matching TRBD2 (5 bases). CDR1 and CDR2 (germline): LGHDT, YNNKEL (reference sequence). Trimming stripped 1 base from V and 15 bases from J, with 13 bases between. This CDR3 is 12 amino acids long. The CDR3 DNA follows: TGTGCCAGCAGCCAAGTGGGAGAGAGACGGTTCTTC. Protein: CASSQVGERRFF.

The chain combines TRBV3-1 (or the pseudogene TRBV3-2) with TRBJ2-7; 9 bases fit TRBD1. The CDR3 totals 16 residues. Trimming removed 1 base from V and 2 bases from J; junction bases left unmatched: 6. Germline V gives CDR1 LGHDT, CDR2 YNNKEL (reference sequence). The CDR3 nucleotides read TGTGCCAGCAGCCAAGCTCCGGGACAGGGCCCCTACGAGCAGTACTTC. It specifies CASSQAPGQGPYEQYF.

The genes are TRBV3-1 (or the pseudogene TRBV3-2) and TRBJ2-1; 13 positions agree with TRBD2. CDR1 LGHDT and CDR2 YNNKEL come from the germline V gene (reference sequence). Trimming removed 5 bases from V and 6 bases from J; junction bases left unmatched: 1. The length of the CDR3 is 14 residues. The CDR3 reads CASSWTSGGNEQFF. The CDR3 bases are TGTGCCAGCAGCTGGACTAGCGGGGGCAATGAGCAGTTCTTC.

This clone was counted a single time. The chain is built from TRBV5-8 and TRBJ1-5, with D possibly TRBD1 on 6 matching bases. The CDR3 has 14 residues. Germline CDR1 is SGHTS and CDR2 is YDEGEE. Trimming took 4 bases from V and 7 from J, leaving 15 bases between them. In DNA, the CDR3 is TGTGCCAGCAGCCCCGGGGGGGCAAACCAGCCCCAGCATTTT. Translating it yields CASSPGGANQPQHF.

This chain uses TRBV4-3 with TRBJ2-7, with a weak D call TRBD2 (7 bases). CDR3 length: 17 residues. Trimming took off 0 bases at V and 0 bases at J, with 15 bases between the two ends. From germline, CDR1 is LGHNA and CDR2 YSLEER. This CDR3 reads CASSQDLSRGHSYEQYF. Here the CDR3 DNA reads TGCGCCAGCAGCCAAGATCTGTCGCGGGGGCACTCCTACGAGCAGTACTTC.

The chain is built from TRBV5-1 and TRBJ2-7, with TRBD1 identical over 7 bases. Trimming at V came to 4 bases and at J to 4 bases, leaving 11 bases not matched to a gene. The germline gives CDR1 SGHRS, CDR2 YFSETQ. The length of the CDR3 is 15 residues. In DNA, the CDR3 is TGCGCCAGCAGCAATTCACCGGGACAGAGGTACGAGCAGTACTTC. As protein: CASSNSPGQRYEQYF. The whole variable domain, filled in from reference TRBV5-1 and TRBJ2-7, reads KAGVTQTPRYLIKTRGQQVTLSCSPISGHRSVSWYQQTPGQGLQFLFEYFSETQRNKGNFPGRFSGRQFSNSRSEMNVSTLELGDSALYLCASSNSPGQRYEQYFGPGTRLTVT.